The 27 T cell receptor beta chains reported below all come from one sample, sequenced in a study of metastatic and nonmetastatic thyroid tumors. Every patient underwent thyroid surgery untreated. TCRdb reassembled clones from the PCR reads with MiXCR. The data show approximately 82,000 clones, around 12% seen once. Sequenced material: tumor tissue. The receptors here all came from a female donor with papillary thyroid cancer or a benign thyroid nodule (not recorded which). Some clones in this sample may be carry-over from other donors' samples.

The sample holds many counts of this clone. The J gene is TRBJ1-5, the V gene TRBV30; possibly TRBD1 for D (5 bases). The CDR3 totals 14 residues. V lost 2 bases and J 2 bases, leaving 10 bases between the germline ends. CDR1 GTSNPN and CDR2 SVGIG come from the germline V gene (reference sequence). CDR3 bases: TGTGCCTGGAGTCCAGGGATCGGCAATCAGCCCCAGCATTTT. It specifies CAWSPGIGNQPQHF.

The table lists this clone with a few counts. This may arise from a read error, as a much more abundant clone is one base away. The J gene is TRBJ2-3, the V gene TRBV6-2 or TRBV6-3; the D is unclear. CDR3 size: 19 residues. Germline lookup yields CDR1 MNHEY and CDR2 SVGEGT. The V end lost 1 base, the J end lost 2 bases, and 22 bases lay between the germline ends. The DNA for the CDR3 is TGTGCCAGCAGTTACTACCGAGATCCTGGCGTGAGAAACACAGATACGCAGTATTTT. It yields the protein CASSYYRDPGVRNTDTQYF.

This clone appeared a few times. The rearrangement links TRBV7-2 to TRBJ2-4; 11 bases line up with TRBD1. The germline V gene has CDR1 SGHTA and CDR2 FQGNSA. The junction had 8 bases not matched to a gene; V was cut back by 5 bases and J by 8 bases. CDR3 length: 15 amino acids. The CDR3 DNA follows: TGTGCCAGCAGCACCCGGACAGGGGGCGTGGACATTCAGTACTTC. Translating gives CASSTRTGGVDIQYF.

This clone was seen many times. The V gene is TRBV11-2, the J gene TRBJ2-5; 8 bases map to TRBD1. Germline V CDR1 and CDR2: SGHAT, FQNNGV. The CDR3 is 15 amino acids. The junction had 4 bases not matched to a gene; V was cut back by 4 bases and J by 0 bases. CDR3 sequence reads: CASSYTGGNQETQYF. The CDR3, as DNA: TGTGCCAGCAGCTATACAGGGGGGAACCAAGAGACCCAGTACTTC.

This clone was seen repeatedly, ten times or more. The CDR3 coding sequence is TGTGCCAGCAGCTTGGCGGACAGGAACTATGGCTACACCTTC. Amino acid sequence: CASSLADRNYGYTF. The rearrangement links TRBV5-4 to TRBJ1-2; TRBD1 aligns across 7 bases. CDR1 and CDR2 (germline): SGHNT, YYREEE (reference sequence). The length of the CDR3 is 14 residues. With 0 bases clipped from V and 2 bases from J, the junction kept 1 base outside the gene matches.

Many counts were recorded for this clone. The chain combines TRBV10-3 with TRBJ2-7; 8 bases line up with TRBD1. Trimming cost V 3 bases and J 5 bases; bases outside gene matches: 3. Germline lookup yields CDR1 ENHRY and CDR2 SYGVKD. This CDR3 has 13 amino acids. The DNA of the CDR3 is TGTGCCATCAGTGATACGGACAGGGACGAGCAGTACTTC. Translated, it gives CAISDTDRDEQYF.

Notes on this clone: A much larger clone sits a single nucleotide away, making a read error possible. The rearrangement joins TRBV24-1 to TRBJ2-7, with 7 bases matching TRBD2. Germline V gene lookup returns CDR1 KGHDR and CDR2 SFDVKD. This CDR3 is 14 amino acids long. This CDR3 is CATSPGLPYYEHYF. The CDR3 region has the DNA TGTGCCACCAGCCCGGGACTACCCTACTACGAGCATTACTTC.

This clone was observed at least ten times. The genes are TRBV6-1 and TRBJ2-5, with 8 bases identical to TRBD2. The CDR3 has 14 amino acids. Looked up from germline, CDR1 is MNHNS and CDR2 is SASEGT. V lost 6 bases and J lost 5; bases outside the gene matches: 8. CDR3 sequence reads: CASSRSGGVETQYF. CDR3 DNA sequence: TGTGCCAGCAGCCGGTCGGGGGGGGTGGAGACCCAGTACTTC.

This clone was seen a few times. Being one base from a much bigger clone, this may be a read error. Other DNA sequences in this specimen translate into the identical CDR3. The chain couples TRBV10-3 to TRBJ2-2; tentatively, D is TRBD1 or TRBD2 (5 bases each). The CDR3 length is 14 residues. CDR1 is ENHRY and CDR2 is SYGVKD in the germline V gene. V gave up 4 bases and J gave up 4 bases, with 10 bases separating them. CDR3 protein: CAISGAGTTGELFF. CDR3 DNA: TGTGCCATCAGTGGTGCAGGGACCACCGGGGAGCTGTTTTTT.

In regard to this clone: A clone one base away is much larger, so this may be a read error. DNA for the CDR3: TGTGCCGGTAGTATAGGAACGGGAACTGAAGCTTTCTTT. Translation: CAGSIGTGTEAFF. The J gene is TRBJ1-1, the V gene TRBV19; no reliable D call. The V gene's germline CDR1 is LNHDA and CDR2 SQIVND (reference sequence). This CDR3 is 13 amino acids long. The full variable domain, its missing parts supplied by reference TRBV19 and TRBJ1-1, is DGGITQSPKYLFRKEGQNVTLSCEQNLNHDAMYWYRQDPGQGLRLIYYSQIVNDFQKGDIAEGYSVSREKKESFPLTVTSAQKNPTAFYLCAGSIGTGTEAFFGQGTRLTVV.

The rearrangement links TRBV28 to TRBJ2-7; maybe TRBD2 (6 bases). Germline V lookup: CDR1 MDHEN, CDR2 SYDVKM. The CDR3 runs to 16 residues. V was pared by 5 bases and J by 3 bases, with 20 bases between. The CDR3 region is CASSVDPIGSHYEQYF. CDR3 nucleotide sequence: TGTGCCAGCAGTGTAGACCCTATCGGGAGTCACTACGAGCAGTACTTC. Supplemented by reference TRBV28 and TRBJ2-7, the full variable domain reads DVKVTQSSRYLVKRTGEKVFLECVQDMDHENMFWYRQDPGLGLRLIYFSYDVKMKEKGDIPEGYSVSREKKERFSLILESASTNQTSMYLCASSVDPIGSHYEQYFGPGTRLTVT.

Many counts were recorded for this clone. The chain employs TRBV27 and TRBJ1-3, with a possible D match to TRBD1 (5 bases). Trimming removed 5 bases from V and 0 bases from J, with 14 bases in between. The CDR3 contains 16 residues. The germline gives CDR1 MNHEY, CDR2 SMNVEV (reference sequence). CDR3 DNA sequence: TGTGCCAGCAGTCCCTCGGGACTGAACTCTGGAAACACCATATATTTT. Its translation: CASSPSGLNSGNTIYF.

This clone was counted ten times or more. V is TRBV12-3 or TRBV12-4 and J is TRBJ2-5, with D possibly being TRBD2 (5 bases). Trimming removed 3 bases from V and 5 bases from J, with 13 bases in between. The CDR3 covers 14 residues. DNA for the CDR3: TGTGCCAGCAGTTTTCTCGGGGAAAGGGAGACCCAGTACTTC. Its translation: CASSFLGERETQYF.

For this clone: The CDR3 does not close with the conserved phenylalanine or tryptophan, likely indicating a read error. It is unclear where the CDR3 begins or ends on the DNA, so no DNA is shown, and the CDR3 is as TCRdb lists it. The sample has other DNA sequences that encode this CDR3 too. The J gene is TRBJ2-1, the V gene TRBV7-2; the table's D call TRBD1 went unverified against the DNA. The CDR3 is 14 residues long, ends included. Per germline, CDR1 SGHTA and CDR2 FQGNSA. CDR3 in amino acids: CASSLTVDSRALFY.

This clone was seen only a few times. At the DNA level, this CDR3 is encoded by other sequences in the same sample as well. The chain is built from TRBV5-1 and TRBJ2-1; 11 bases fit TRBD2. The CDR3 consists of 19 residues. With 2 bases clipped from V and 0 bases from J, the junction kept 10 bases outside the gene matches. CDR1 is SGHRS, CDR2 YFSETQ, per germline. This chain's CDR3 is CASSLLGLAGLSSYNEQFF. The CDR3 DNA reads TGCGCCAGCAGCTTACTAGGACTAGCGGGCCTTAGCTCCTACAATGAGCAGTTCTTC. Full variable domain (outside the CDR3, taken from reference TRBV5-1 and TRBJ2-1): KAGVTQTPRYLIKTRGQQVTLSCSPISGHRSVSWYQQTPGQGLQFLFEYFSETQRNKGNFPGRFSGRQFSNSRSEMNVSTLELGDSALYLCASSLLGLAGLSSYNEQFFGPGTRLTVL.

The chain couples TRBV7-2 to TRBJ1-1; D remains ambiguous. This CDR3 is 14 amino acids long. V dropped 2 bases and J dropped 1 base, with 8 bases sitting between them. Germline lookup yields CDR1 SGHTA and CDR2 FQGNSA. The CDR3 region is CASSLWRGNTEAFF. The CDR3, as DNA: TGTGCCAGCAGCTTATGGCGGGGGAACACTGAAGCTTTCTTT.

This clone was seen ten or more times. The chain couples TRBV7-9 to TRBJ2-5; the D is unclear. Trimming stripped 2 bases from V and 5 bases from J, with 9 bases between. Germline loops: CDR1 SEHNR, CDR2 FQNEAQ (reference sequence). The CDR3 has 13 residues. The CDR3 region is CASSLLSGETQYF. Written as DNA, the CDR3 is TGTGCCAGCAGCTTACTCAGTGGGGAGACCCAGTACTTC.

This clone occurred many times. The chain couples TRBV20-1 to TRBJ1-1; D may be TRBD1 (6 bases). Trimming stripped 3 bases from V and 5 bases from J, with 19 bases between. The CDR3 spans 15 residues. CDR1 DFQATT and CDR2 SNEGSKA come from the germline V gene (reference sequence). DNA of the CDR3: TGCAGTGCTAGCCCTTCCACAGGGCTAGGGACTGAAGCTTTCTTT. Translation: CSASPSTGLGTEAFF.

The chain uses TRBV5-1 and TRBJ2-7, with D possibly being TRBD2 (5 bases). V lost 4 bases and J 4 bases, leaving 9 bases between the germline ends. There are 12 residues in the CDR3. The germline V gene encodes CDR1 SGHRS and CDR2 YFSETQ. The CDR3 loop reads CASSPSGYEQYF. The CDR3 nucleotides are TGCGCCAGCAGCCCCTCGGGGTACGAGCAGTACTTC.

This clone was seen only a few times. A single base separates this from a much larger clone, so it may be a read error. Other DNA sequences in this specimen translate into the identical CDR3. The J gene is TRBJ1-2, the V gene TRBV28, with TRBD1 matching over 9 bases. The ends lost 2 bases at V and 8 bases at J; junction bases unmatched: 3. Germline CDR1 is MDHEN and CDR2 is SYDVKM. The CDR3 runs to 13 residues. The CDR3, as DNA: TGTGCCAGCAGTTTAACGGGGACAGGGGGCTACACCTTC. Protein sequence: CASSLTGTGGYTF.

As for this clone: A much larger clone differs from this one at a single base, so this may be a read error. The rearrangement joins TRBV18 to TRBJ2-1; the D gene is possibly TRBD1 (5 bases). CDR1 and CDR2 from the germline V gene are KGHSH and LQKENI. This CDR3 is 13 amino acids long. This CDR3 reads CASSPARGDEQLF. The CDR3 DNA reads as TGTGCCAGCTCACCAGCAAGGGGCGATGAGCAGTTATTC.

There are many counts of this clone. The gene calls are TRBV19 and TRBJ1-5, with 7 nucleotides matching TRBD1. Per germline, CDR1 LNHDA and CDR2 SQIVND (reference sequence). The V segment lost 3 bases and the J segment 4 bases; nucleotides outside the gene matches: 15. The CDR3 contains 18 residues. The CDR3 protein is CASSIRGFFGETNQPQHF. In DNA form, the CDR3 reads TGTGCCAGTAGTATCAGGGGGTTTTTCGGGGAAACGAATCAGCCCCAGCATTTT.

This clone was seen only a few times. At one of its ends the junction is not consistent with the germline gene, which may arise from a read error. The chain employs TRBV19 and TRBJ1-4; D might be TRBD1 (5 bases). The CDR3 contains 15 residues. Germline CDR1 reads LNHDA; CDR2 reads SQIVND (reference sequence). The CDR3 reads CASRCLGDFNEKLFF. CDR3 coding DNA: TGCGCCAGTAGGTGCCTAGGGGACTTTAATGAAAAACTGTTTTTT.

In its sample, this clone was seen a few times. This may come from a read error, since a much larger clone is one base off. The chain couples TRBV2 to TRBJ2-4; maybe TRBD1 (6 bases). The germline CDR1 and CDR2 sequences are SNHLY and FYNNEI. This CDR3 is 14 amino acids long. The CDR3 region has the DNA TGTACCAGCAGTGGTACAACAACAGGGAGCATTCAGTACTTC. It codes for CTSSGTTTGSIQYF.

This clone appeared a few times. The CDR3 sequence: CASSQDPGKWQGNNSPLHF. CDR3 sequence (DNA): TGCGCCAGCAGCCAAGATCCGGGGAAGTGGCAGGGAAATAATTCACCCCTCCACTTT. The rearrangement links TRBV4-1 to TRBJ1-6, with a weak D call TRBD1 (5 bases). The CDR3 extends over 19 amino acids. The germline gives CDR1 MGHRA, CDR2 YSYEKL. Trimming removed 0 bases at V and 5 bases at J, with 20 bases between.

On this clone: Other DNA sequences of this sample code for an identical CDR3. The chain uses TRBV9 and TRBJ1-2; D perhaps matches TRBD1 (5 bases). V shed 0 bases and J shed 0 bases, with 9 bases lying between them. CDR1 is SGDLS, CDR2 YYNGEE, per germline. The CDR3 loop spans 15 amino acids. The CDR3 sequence: CASSVGGGANYGYTF. The CDR3 DNA reads TGTGCCAGCAGCGTAGGCGGGGGAGCTAACTATGGCTACACCTTC.

This clone was seen just once. The chain links TRBV3-1 to TRBJ1-1; D is unresolved. The V gene's germline CDR1 is LGHDT and CDR2 YNNKEL (reference sequence). Trimming left V 3 bases short and J 1 base short, with 12 bases between. The CDR3 has 15 residues. The CDR3 sequence: CASSQDIGRNTEAFF. DNA for the CDR3: TGTGCCAGCAGCCAGGATATTGGGAGGAACACTGAAGCTTTCTTT.